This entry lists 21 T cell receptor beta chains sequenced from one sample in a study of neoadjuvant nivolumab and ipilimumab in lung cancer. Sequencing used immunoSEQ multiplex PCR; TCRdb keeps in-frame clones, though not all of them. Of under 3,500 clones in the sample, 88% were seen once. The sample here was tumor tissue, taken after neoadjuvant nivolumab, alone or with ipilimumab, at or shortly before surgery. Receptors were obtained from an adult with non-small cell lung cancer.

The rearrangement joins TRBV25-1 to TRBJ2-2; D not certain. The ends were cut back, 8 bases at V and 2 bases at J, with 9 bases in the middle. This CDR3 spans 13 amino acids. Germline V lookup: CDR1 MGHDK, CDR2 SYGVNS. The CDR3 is CASRPYNTGELFF. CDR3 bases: TGTGCCAGCCGCCCCTACAACACCGGGGAGCTGTTTTTT.

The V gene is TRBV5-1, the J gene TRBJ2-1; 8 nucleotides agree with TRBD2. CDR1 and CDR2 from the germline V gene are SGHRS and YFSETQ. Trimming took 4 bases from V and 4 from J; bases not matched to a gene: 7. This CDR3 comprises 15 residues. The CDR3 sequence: CASSPSGRGYNEQFF. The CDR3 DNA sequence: TGCGCCAGCAGCCCCAGCGGGAGAGGTTACAATGAGCAGTTCTTC.

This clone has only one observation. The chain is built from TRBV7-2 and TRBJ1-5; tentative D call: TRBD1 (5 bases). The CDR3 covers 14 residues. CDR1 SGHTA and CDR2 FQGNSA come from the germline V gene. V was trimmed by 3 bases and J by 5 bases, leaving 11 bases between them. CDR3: CASSFGQGDQPQHF. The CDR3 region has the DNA TGTGCCAGCAGCTTTGGGCAGGGCGATCAGCCCCAGCATTTT.

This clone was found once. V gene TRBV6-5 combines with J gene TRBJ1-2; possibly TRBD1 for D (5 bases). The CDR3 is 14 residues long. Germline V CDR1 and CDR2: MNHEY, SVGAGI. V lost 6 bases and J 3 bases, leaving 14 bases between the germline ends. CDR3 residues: CASSKGWWDYGYTF. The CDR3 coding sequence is TGTGCCAGCAGCAAGGGGTGGTGGGACTATGGCTACACCTTC.

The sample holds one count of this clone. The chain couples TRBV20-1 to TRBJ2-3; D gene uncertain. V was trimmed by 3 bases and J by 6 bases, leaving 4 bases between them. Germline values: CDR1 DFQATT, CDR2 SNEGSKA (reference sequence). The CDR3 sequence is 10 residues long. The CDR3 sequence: CSASRDTQYF. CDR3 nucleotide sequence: TGCAGTGCTAGTCGGGATACGCAGTATTTT.

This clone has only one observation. The CDR3 here is CASSSFSGTDTGELFF. The CDR3 DNA sequence: TGTGCCAGCAGCTCATTTTCCGGGACAGACACCGGGGAGCTGTTTTTT. V gene TRBV5-4 combines with J gene TRBJ2-2, with TRBD1 matching over 7 bases. Germline V gives CDR1 SGHNT, CDR2 YYREEE (reference sequence). J was trimmed by 3 bases and V by 3 bases; bases with no gene match: 8. The CDR3 is made up of 16 amino acids. Combining the CDR3 with reference TRBV5-4 and TRBJ2-2 gives the whole variable domain ETGVTQSPTHLIKTRGQQVTLRCSSQSGHNTVSWYQQALGQGPQFIFQYYREEENGRGNFPPRFSGLQFPNYSSELNVNALELDDSALYLCASSSFSGTDTGELFFGEGSRLTVL.

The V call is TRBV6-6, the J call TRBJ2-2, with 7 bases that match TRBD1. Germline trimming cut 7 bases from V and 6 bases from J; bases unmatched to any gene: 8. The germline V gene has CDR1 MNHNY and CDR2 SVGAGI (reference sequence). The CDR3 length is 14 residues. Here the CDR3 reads CASNIRQGSGELFF. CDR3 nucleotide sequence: TGTGCCAGCAACATCCGACAGGGTTCCGGGGAGCTGTTTTTT.

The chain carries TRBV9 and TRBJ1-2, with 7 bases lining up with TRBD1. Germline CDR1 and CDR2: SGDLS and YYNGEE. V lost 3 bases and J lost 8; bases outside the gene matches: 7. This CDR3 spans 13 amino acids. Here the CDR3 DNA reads TGTGCCAGCAGCGCCCGACAGGGTGGCGGCTACACCTTC. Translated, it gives CASSARQGGGYTF.

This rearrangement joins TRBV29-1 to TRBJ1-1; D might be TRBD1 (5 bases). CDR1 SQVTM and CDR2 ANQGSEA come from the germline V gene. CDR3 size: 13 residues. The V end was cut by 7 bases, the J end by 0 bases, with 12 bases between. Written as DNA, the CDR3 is TGCAGCGGGACTACAGGAATGAACACTGAAGCTTTCTTT. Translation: CSGTTGMNTEAFF.

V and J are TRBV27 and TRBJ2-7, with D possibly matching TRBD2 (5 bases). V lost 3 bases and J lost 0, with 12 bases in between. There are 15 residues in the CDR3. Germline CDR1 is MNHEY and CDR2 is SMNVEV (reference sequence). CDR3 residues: CASSFEGMTSYEQYF. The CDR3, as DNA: TGTGCCAGCAGTTTCGAGGGCATGACCTCCTACGAGCAGTACTTC.

The CDR3, as DNA: TGTGCCAGCAGCCCGATGGGGGATAATGGCTACACCTTC. Its translation: CASSPMGDNGYTF. The chain employs TRBV7-8 and TRBJ1-2; the D gene is possibly TRBD1 (5 bases). Trimming left V 5 bases short and J 6 bases short, with 13 bases between. CDR1 SGHVS and CDR2 FQNEAQ come from the germline V gene. The CDR3 extends over 13 amino acids.

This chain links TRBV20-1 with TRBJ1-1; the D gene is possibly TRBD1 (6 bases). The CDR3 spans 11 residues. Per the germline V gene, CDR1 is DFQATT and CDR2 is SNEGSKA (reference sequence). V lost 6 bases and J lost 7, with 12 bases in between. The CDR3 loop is CSASGQLEAFF. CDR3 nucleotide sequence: TGCAGTGCCAGCGGACAGCTTGAAGCTTTCTTT.

The chain's CDR3 is CASSLVGVTDTQYF. CDR3 coding DNA: TGTGCCAGCAGCTTAGTGGGGGTCACAGATACGCAGTATTTT. The chain combines TRBV11-2 with TRBJ2-3; D tentatively fits TRBD1 or TRBD2 (5 bases each). Germline V CDR1 and CDR2: SGHAT, FQNNGV. The CDR3 loop spans 14 amino acids. Trimming took off 1 base at V and 2 bases at J, with 7 bases between the two ends.

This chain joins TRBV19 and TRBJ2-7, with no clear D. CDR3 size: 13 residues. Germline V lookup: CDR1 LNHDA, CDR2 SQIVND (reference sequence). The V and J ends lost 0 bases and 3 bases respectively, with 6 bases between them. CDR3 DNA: TGTGCCAGTAGTATAGATCCCAGCTACGAGCAGTACTTC. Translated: CASSIDPSYEQYF. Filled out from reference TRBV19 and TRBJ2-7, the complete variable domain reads DGGITQSPKYLFRKEGQNVTLSCEQNLNHDAMYWYRQDPGQGLRLIYYSQIVNDFQKGDIAEGYSVSREKKESFPLTVTSAQKNPTAFYLCASSIDPSYEQYFGPGTRLTVT.

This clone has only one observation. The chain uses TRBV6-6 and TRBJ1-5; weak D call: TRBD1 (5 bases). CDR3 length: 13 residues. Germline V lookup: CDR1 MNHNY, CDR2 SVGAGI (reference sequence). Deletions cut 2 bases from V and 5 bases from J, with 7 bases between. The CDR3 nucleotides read TGTGCCAGCAGTTACCAGGGAGATCAGCCCCAGCATTTT. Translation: CASSYQGDQPQHF.

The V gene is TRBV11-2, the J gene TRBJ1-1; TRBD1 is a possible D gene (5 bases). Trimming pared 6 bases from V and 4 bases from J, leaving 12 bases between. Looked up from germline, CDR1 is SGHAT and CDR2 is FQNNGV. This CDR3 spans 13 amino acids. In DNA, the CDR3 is TGTGCCAGCAGTCCCAGGGTAAGCACTGAAGCTTTCTTT. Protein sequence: CASSPRVSTEAFF.

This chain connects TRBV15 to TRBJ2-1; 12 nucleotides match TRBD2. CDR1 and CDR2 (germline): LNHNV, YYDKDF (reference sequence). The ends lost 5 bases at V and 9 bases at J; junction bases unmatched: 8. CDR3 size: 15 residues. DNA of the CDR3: TGTGCCACCAGCTTCCCTAGCGGGAGGGCCTTTGAGCAGTTCTTC. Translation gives CATSFPSGRAFEQFF.

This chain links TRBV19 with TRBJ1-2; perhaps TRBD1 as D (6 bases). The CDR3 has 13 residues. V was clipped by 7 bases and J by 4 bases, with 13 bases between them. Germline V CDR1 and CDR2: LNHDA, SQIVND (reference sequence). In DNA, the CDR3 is TGTGCCAGTACGATTGGGGGCTTCTATGGCTACACCTTC. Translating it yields CASTIGGFYGYTF.

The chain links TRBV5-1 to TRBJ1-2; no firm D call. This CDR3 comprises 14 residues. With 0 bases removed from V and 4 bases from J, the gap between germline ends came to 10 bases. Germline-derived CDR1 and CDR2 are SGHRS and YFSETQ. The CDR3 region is CASSLVGRTYGYTF. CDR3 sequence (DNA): TGCGCCAGCAGCTTGGTCGGGAGAACCTATGGCTACACCTTC.

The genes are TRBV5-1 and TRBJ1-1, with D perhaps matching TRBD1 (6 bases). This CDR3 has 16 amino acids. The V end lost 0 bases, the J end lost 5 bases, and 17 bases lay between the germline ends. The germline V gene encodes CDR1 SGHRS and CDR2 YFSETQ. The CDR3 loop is CASSLAKTGTRTEAFF. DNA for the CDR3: TGCGCCAGCAGCTTGGCAAAAACAGGGACTAGGACTGAAGCTTTCTTT.

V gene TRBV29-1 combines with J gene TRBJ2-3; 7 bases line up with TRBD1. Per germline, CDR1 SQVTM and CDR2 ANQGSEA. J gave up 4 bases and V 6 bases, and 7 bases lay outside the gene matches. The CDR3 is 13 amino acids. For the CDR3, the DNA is TGCAGCGTCCTGCAAGGGGGCTCAGATACGCAGTATTTT. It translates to CSVLQGGSDTQYF.